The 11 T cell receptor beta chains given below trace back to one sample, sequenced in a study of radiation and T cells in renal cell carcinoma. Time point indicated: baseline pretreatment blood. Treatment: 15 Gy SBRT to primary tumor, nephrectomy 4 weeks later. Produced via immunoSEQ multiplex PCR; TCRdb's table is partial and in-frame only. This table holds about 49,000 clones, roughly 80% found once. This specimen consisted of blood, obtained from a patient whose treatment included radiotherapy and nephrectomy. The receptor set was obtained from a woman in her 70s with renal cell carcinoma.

CDR3 DNA sequence: TGTGCCAGCATGGGGACAGGGGGCCGGGAGACCCAGTACTTC. Its translation is CASMGTGGRETQYF. The chain recombines TRBV2 with TRBJ2-5; 12 bases map to TRBD1. The CDR3 is 14 amino acids. Germline-derived CDR1 and CDR2 are SNHLY and FYNNEI. V shed 7 bases, J shed 5 bases, and the junction held 5 bases outside the gene matches.

DNA for the CDR3: TGTGCCAGCAGCACCATGGGGGATAGGCCAGACAATGAGCAGTTCTTC. This sequence encodes CASSTMGDRPDNEQFF. This chain links TRBV9 with TRBJ2-1; possibly TRBD1 or TRBD2 for D (5 bases each). The V and J ends lost 4 bases and 5 bases respectively, with 19 bases between them. This CDR3 has 16 amino acids. CDR1 and CDR2 (germline): SGDLS, YYNGEE.

As DNA, the CDR3 is TGCGCCAGCAGCTTGGCAGGGGGCCGGGATGGCTACACCTTC. Translated, it gives CASSLAGGRDGYTF. The rearrangement uses TRBV5-1 and TRBJ1-2; 8 bases are shared with TRBD1. The CDR3 spans 14 residues. Germline CDR1 SGHRS, CDR2 YFSETQ. The junction had 4 bases not matched to a gene; V was cut back by 0 bases and J by 6 bases.

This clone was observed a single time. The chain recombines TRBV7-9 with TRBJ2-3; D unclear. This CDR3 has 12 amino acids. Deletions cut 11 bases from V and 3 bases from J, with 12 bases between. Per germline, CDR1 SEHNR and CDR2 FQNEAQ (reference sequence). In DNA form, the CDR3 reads TGTGCCGCTGAGACAAGAACAGATACGCAGTATTTT. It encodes CAAETRTDTQYF.

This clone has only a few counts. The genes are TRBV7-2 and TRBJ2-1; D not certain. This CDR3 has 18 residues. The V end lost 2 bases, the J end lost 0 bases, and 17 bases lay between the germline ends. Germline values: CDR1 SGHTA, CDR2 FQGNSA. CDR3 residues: CASSLSFDPPSSYNEQFF. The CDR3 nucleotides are TGTGCCAGCAGCTTAAGTTTTGATCCCCCGAGCTCCTACAATGAGCAGTTCTTC.

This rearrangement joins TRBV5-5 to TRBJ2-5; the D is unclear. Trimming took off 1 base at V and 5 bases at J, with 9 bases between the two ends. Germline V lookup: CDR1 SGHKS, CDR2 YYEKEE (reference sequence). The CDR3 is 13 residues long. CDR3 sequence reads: CASSLSLRETQYF. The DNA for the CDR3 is TGTGCCAGCAGCTTGTCACTGCGGGAGACCCAGTACTTC.

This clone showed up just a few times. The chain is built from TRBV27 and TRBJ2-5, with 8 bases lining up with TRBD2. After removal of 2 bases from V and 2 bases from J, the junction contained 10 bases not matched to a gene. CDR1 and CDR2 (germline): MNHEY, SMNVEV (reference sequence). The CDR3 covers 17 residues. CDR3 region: CASSLEGLSGAQETQYF. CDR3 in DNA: TGTGCCAGCAGTTTAGAGGGTCTTAGCGGGGCACAAGAGACCCAGTACTTC.

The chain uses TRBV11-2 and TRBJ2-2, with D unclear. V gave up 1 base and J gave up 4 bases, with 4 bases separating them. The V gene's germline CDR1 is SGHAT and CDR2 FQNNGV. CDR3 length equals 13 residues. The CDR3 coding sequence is TGTGCCAGCAGCTTAGGGGTCACCGGGGAGCTGTTTTTT. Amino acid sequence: CASSLGVTGELFF. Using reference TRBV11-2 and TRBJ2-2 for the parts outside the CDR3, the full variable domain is EAGVAQSPRYKIIEKRQSVAFWCNPISGHATLYWYQQILGQGPKLLIQFQNNGVVDDSQLPKDRFSAERLKGVDSTLKIQPAKLEDSAVYLCASSLGVTGELFFGEGSRLTVL.

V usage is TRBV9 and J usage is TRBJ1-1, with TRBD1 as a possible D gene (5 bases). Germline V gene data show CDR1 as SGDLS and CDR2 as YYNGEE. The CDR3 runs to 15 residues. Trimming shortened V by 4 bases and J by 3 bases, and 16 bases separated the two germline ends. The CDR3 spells CASSLRGALDTEAFF. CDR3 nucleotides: TGTGCCAGCAGCCTAAGAGGGGCCCTCGACACTGAAGCTTTCTTT.

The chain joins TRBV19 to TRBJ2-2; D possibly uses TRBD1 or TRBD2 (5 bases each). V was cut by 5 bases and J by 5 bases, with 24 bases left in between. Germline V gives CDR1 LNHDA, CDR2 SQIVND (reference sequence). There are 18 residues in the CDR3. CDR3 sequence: CASSSALGSGSRTGELFF. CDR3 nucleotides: TGTGCCAGTAGTTCCGCACTCGGCTCAGGGAGTAGGACCGGGGAGCTGTTTTTT.

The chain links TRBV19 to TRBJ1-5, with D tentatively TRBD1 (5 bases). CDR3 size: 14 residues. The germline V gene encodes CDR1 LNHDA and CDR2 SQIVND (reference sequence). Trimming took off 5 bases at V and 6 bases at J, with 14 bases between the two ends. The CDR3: CASSLKGESQPQHF. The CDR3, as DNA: TGTGCCAGTAGTTTGAAAGGGGAAAGTCAGCCCCAGCATTTT.